Listed below are T cell receptor beta chains from one sample, sequenced in a study of neurological immune-mediated disorders. Each CDR3 protein gets one entry after TCRdb re-called the 5' RACE reads with MiXCR. The sample shows 55,000 to 70,000 distinct CDR3 sequences, 4% to 6% of them seen only once. Material: PBMCs. The receptors come from a woman between 45 and 65 years old with multiple sclerosis. Both conserved end residues are part of each CDR3. A D gene is named only where the DNA matches it firmly. Expanded clones get a size class; other rows say once, few or many, or leave the size out.

J gene,V gene,D gene,clone size,CDR3 protein,CDR3 DNA
TRBJ2-3,TRBV29-1,NA,many,CSTVHPNTQYF,TGCAGCACTGTACACCCAAATACGCAGTATTTT
TRBJ2-3,TRBV29-1,TRBD2,many,CSARTSGEITDTQYF,TGCAGCGCTCGGACTAGCGGGGAGATCACAGATACGCAGTATTTT
TRBJ2-7,TRBV4-1,NA,many,CASSLRTGSSYEQYF,TGCGCCAGCAGCCTGCGGACGGGGAGCTCCTACGAGCAGTACTTC
TRBJ2-1,TRBV4-3,NA,NA,CASSQRVSQIEQFF,TGCGCCAGCAGCCAAAGGGTATCCCAGATTGAGCAGTTCTTC
TRBJ1-5,TRBV20-1,TRBD1,NA,CSASDRVLNQPQHF,TGCAGTGCCAGCGACAGGGTCCTAAATCAGCCCCAGCATTTT
TRBJ1-2,TRBV20-1,NA,many,CSARNKDSGDVHNYGYTF,TGCAGTGCTAGGAATAAAGACAGCGGGGACGTGCATAACTATGGCTACACCTTC
TRBJ2-7,TRBV12-3/TRBV12-4,NA,few,CASSLALNEGADEQYF,TGTGCCAGCAGTTTAGCGCTAAACGAGGGCGCAGACGAGCAGTACTTC
TRBJ1-4,TRBV7-9,TRBD1,many,CASRPRQGGEKLFF,TGTGCCAGCCGCCCACGACAGGGAGGTGAAAAACTGTTTTTT
TRBJ1-6,TRBV4-3,NA,many,CASSQEYGRVTSPLHF,TGCGCCAGCAGCCAAGAATATGGCCGCGTTACCTCACCCCTCCACTTT
TRBJ2-5,TRBV5-1,NA,NA,CASSFLRETQYF,TGCGCCAGCAGCTTCCTTCGGGAGACCCAGTACTTC
TRBJ2-5,TRBV14,NA,many,CASSPSRGETQYF,TGTGCCAGCAGCCCGAGTCGGGGAGAGACCCAGTACTTC
TRBJ2-3,TRBV12-3/TRBV12-4,NA,many,CASSLAAGAPDTQYF,TGTGCCAGCAGTTTAGCGGCGGGGGCCCCAGATACGCAGTATTTT
TRBJ2-3,TRBV29-1,NA,many,CSARGGEGDADTQYF,TGCAGCGCCCGAGGCGGAGAGGGTGACGCAGATACGCAGTATTTT
TRBJ1-1,TRBV5-6,TRBD1,many,CASSIGTGVYTEAFF,TGTGCCAGCAGCATCGGGACAGGGGTATACACTGAAGCTTTCTTT
TRBJ2-5,TRBV6-5,NA,many,CAAEAGETQYF,TGTGCCGCGGAAGCCGGGGAGACCCAGTACTTC
TRBJ2-1,TRBV3-1,TRBD2,NA,CASSKVGLAGSNEQFF,TGTGCCAGCAGCAAAGTGGGACTAGCGGGCAGCAATGAGCAGTTCTTC
TRBJ1-5,TRBV29-1,TRBD1,many,CSVGDSYQPQHF,TGCAGCGTTGGGGACAGCTATCAGCCCCAGCATTTT
TRBJ2-4,TRBV12-3/TRBV12-4,NA,few,CASSWTLEEIQYF,TGTGCCAGCAGTTGGACCCTCGAGGAAATTCAGTACTTC
TRBJ2-1,TRBV4-3,NA,many,CASSQGLVYNEQFF,TGCGCCAGCAGCCAAGGGCTAGTGTACAATGAGCAGTTCTTC
TRBJ1-5,TRBV20-1,TRBD1,many,CSASGQGAGQPQHF,TGCAGTGCCTCGGGACAGGGGGCGGGTCAGCCCCAGCATTTT
TRBJ2-3,TRBV5-1,TRBD2,few,CASSLPDSGITDTQYF,TGCGCCAGCAGCTTGCCTGATAGCGGGATCACAGATACGCAGTATTTT
TRBJ2-5,TRBV5-1,TRBD1,many,CASSWTGDETQYF,TGCGCCAGCAGCTGGACAGGGGATGAGACCCAGTACTTC
TRBJ1-6,TRBV14,NA,NA,CASSQARLGFWDSPLNF,TGTGCCAGCAGCCAAGCGCGGCTAGGGTTCTGGGACTCACCCCTCAACTTT
TRBJ2-3,TRBV7-2,NA,many,CASTKTESDTQYF,TGTGCCAGCACCAAGACGGAATCGGATACGCAGTATTTT
TRBJ2-1,TRBV6-1,NA,NA,CARSDYEQFF,TGTGCCAGAAGTGACTATGAGCAGTTCTTC
TRBJ2-1,TRBV6-6,TRBD2,NA,CASSYSRGVWNEQFF,TGTGCCAGCAGTTACTCGCGGGGGGTGTGGAATGAGCAGTTCTTC
TRBJ1-2,TRBV12-3/TRBV12-4,NA,many,CASSLGGDYGYTF,TGTGCCAGCAGTTTAGGGGGAGACTATGGCTACACCTTC
TRBJ1-4,TRBV6-5,NA,NA,CASSYSGANEKLFF,TGTGCCAGCAGTTACTCAGGGGCTAATGAAAAACTGTTTTTT
TRBJ1-5,TRBV6-1,TRBD1,many,CASTEGASNQPQHF,TGTGCCAGCACCGAGGGGGCTTCCAATCAGCCCCAGCATTTT
TRBJ1-2,TRBV7-2,NA,many,CASSHPRAKGGYTF,TGTGCCAGCAGCCACCCCCGGGCCAAGGGAGGCTACACCTTC
TRBJ2-7,TRBV21-1,NA,many,CASSKPLRQRAYEQYF,TGTGCCAGCAGCAAGCCTTTGAGACAGAGGGCCTACGAGCAGTACTTC
TRBJ2-5,TRBV7-9,TRBD1,many,CASSSPRGLQETQYF,TGTGCCAGCAGCTCGCCCAGGGGGCTCCAAGAGACCCAGTACTTC
TRBJ1-3,TRBV7-9,NA,many,CASSDLHGVGGNTIYF,TGTGCCAGCAGCGACCTCCACGGGGTTGGTGGAAACACCATATATTTT
TRBJ1-2,TRBV24-1,TRBD1,many,CATSDDTGARSYGYTF,TGTGCCACCAGTGATGACACAGGGGCGCGATCCTATGGCTACACCTTC
TRBJ1-5,TRBV4-3,NA,NA,CASSQAGSASNQPQNF,TGCGCCAGCAGCCAAGCCGGGAGCGCAAGCAATCAGCCCCAGAATTTT
TRBJ2-7,TRBV28,TRBD1,many,CASSSRDRALGSFF,TGTGCCAGCAGTTCCCGGGACAGGGCCCTTGGCTCGTTCTTC
TRBJ1-6,TRBV5-1,NA,NA,CASSLAGVSYNSPLHF,TGCGCCAGCAGCTTGGCGGGTGTCTCCTATAATTCACCCCTCCACTTT
TRBJ2-2,TRBV20-1,TRBD2,many,CSAPSKRGATGELFF,TGCAGTGCCCCTTCCAAGCGGGGGGCCACCGGGGAGCTGTTTTTT
TRBJ2-6,TRBV29-1,NA,many,CSVEGQSGANVLTF,TGCAGCGTTGAAGGTCAGTCTGGGGCCAACGTCCTGACTTTC